Sequencing of this T cell receptor (beta chain) was carried out in a study of T cells in localized non-small cell lung cancer. Findings of the study overall: The study linked higher blood T cell density to longer overall survival.

Trimming left V 0 bases short and J 1 base short, with 9 bases between. This CDR3 spans 15 amino acids. Germline V gene sequence: CDR1 MGHRA, CDR2 YSYEKL. Concerning this clone: What it binds is not known.

The protocol was immunoSEQ multiplex PCR, while the TCRdb copy is restricted to in-frame clones and leaves out a portion. The table records more than 20,000 clones, approximately 84% of them present only once. The source of this sequence is a man between 40 and 70 years old with stage II lung adenocarcinoma. The chain carries TRBV4-1 and TRBJ2-5, with D possibly TRBD2 on 5 matching bases. This material consisted of PBMCs, taken before any cancer treatment. The CDR3 protein is CASSQERSGQETQYF. CDR3 DNA: TGCGCCAGCAGCCAAGAACGCAGCGGCCAAGAGACCCAGTACTTC.